These T cell receptor beta chains were read from a single sample in a study of control samples from healthy donors and cancer patients. Data came from immunoSEQ multiplex PCR; TCRdb stores just in-frame clones and leaves some out. This sample has over 90,000 clones, with around 88% found just once. The sample comprised PBMCs. All receptors come from a man aged 55 to 70 with lung cancer. CDR3s include the opening cysteine and the closing phenylalanine or tryptophan. Fields, in order: CDR3 protein, CDR3 DNA, J gene, D gene, V gene, clone size, CDR3 length. The D gene is left open where the match is weak. Size values are once, few and many counts, or a class for expanded clones, and some rows have none.

CDR3 protein: CATSEAGNTGELFF
CDR3 DNA: TGTGCCACCAGTGAGGCAGGGAACACCGGGGAGCTGTTTTTT
J gene: TRBJ2-2
D gene: -
V gene: TRBV24-1
clone size: few
CDR3 length: 14

CDR3 protein: CASSSGVAEKLFF
CDR3 DNA: TGCGCCAGCAGTTCAGGGGTTGCCGAAAAACTGTTTTTT
J gene: TRBJ1-4
D gene: -
V gene: TRBV10-2
clone size: -
CDR3 length: 13

CDR3 protein: CASRGAAGNTIYF
CDR3 DNA: TGTGCCAGCAGGGGCGCAGCCGGAAACACCATATATTTT
J gene: TRBJ1-3
D gene: -
V gene: TRBV12-3/TRBV12-4
clone size: few
CDR3 length: 13

CDR3 protein: CASSQESPTSAKQETQYF
CDR3 DNA: TGTGCCAGCAGCCAAGAAAGCCCGACTAGCGCAAAGCAAGAGACCCAGTACTTC
J gene: TRBJ2-5
D gene: TRBD2
V gene: TRBV14
clone size: -
CDR3 length: 18

CDR3 protein: CASSLAPGQPETYGYTF
CDR3 DNA: TGCGCCAGCAGCTTGGCTCCTGGACAGCCAGAGACCTATGGCTACACCTTC
J gene: TRBJ1-2
D gene: -
V gene: TRBV5-1
clone size: -
CDR3 length: 17

CDR3 protein: CASSEEGRLAKNIQYF
CDR3 DNA: TGCGCCAGCAGTGAGGAAGGGCGGCTAGCCAAAAACATTCAGTACTTC
J gene: TRBJ2-4
D gene: -
V gene: TRBV10-1
clone size: -
CDR3 length: 16

CDR3 protein: CASRIQGNTEAFF
CDR3 DNA: TGTGCCAGCAGGATACAGGGGAACACTGAAGCTTTCTTT
J gene: TRBJ1-1
D gene: -
V gene: TRBV6-5
clone size: -
CDR3 length: 13

CDR3 protein: CASSLSVWGRNTEAFF
CDR3 DNA: TGTGCCAGCAGTTTATCTGTGTGGGGACGTAACACTGAAGCTTTCTTT
J gene: TRBJ1-1
D gene: -
V gene: TRBV27
clone size: -
CDR3 length: 16

CDR3 protein: CASSTFTDTQYF
CDR3 DNA: TGTGCCAGCAGTACATTCACAGATACGCAGTATTTT
J gene: TRBJ2-3
D gene: -
V gene: TRBV27
clone size: -
CDR3 length: 12

CDR3 protein: CAVSRVDDPKLFF
CDR3 DNA: TGTGCCGTCAGTCGGGTCGATGACCCAAAACTGTTTTTT
J gene: TRBJ1-4
D gene: -
V gene: TRBV5-4
clone size: -
CDR3 length: 13

CDR3 protein: CASSEAGRLSNQPQHF
CDR3 DNA: TGTGCCAGCAGTGAAGCGGGGAGGCTTAGCAATCAGCCCCAGCATTTT
J gene: TRBJ1-5
D gene: -
V gene: TRBV2
clone size: -
CDR3 length: 16

CDR3 protein: CASSAQGEQYF
CDR3 DNA: TGTGCCAGCAGCGCCCAGGGCGAGCAGTACTTC
J gene: TRBJ2-7
D gene: -
V gene: TRBV9
clone size: -
CDR3 length: 11

CDR3 protein: CASSPPGGYNEQFF
CDR3 DNA: TGTGCCAGCTCACCACCAGGGGGATACAATGAGCAGTTCTTC
J gene: TRBJ2-1
D gene: -
V gene: TRBV18
clone size: -
CDR3 length: 14

CDR3 protein: CAISTGRTEAFF
CDR3 DNA: TGTGCCATCTCTACAGGGCGCACTGAAGCTTTCTTT
J gene: TRBJ1-1
D gene: -
V gene: TRBV10-3
clone size: -
CDR3 length: 12

CDR3 protein: CASRPSRGAQETQYF
CDR3 DNA: TGTGCCAGCAGACCCTCTCGGGGGGCCCAAGAGACCCAGTACTTC
J gene: TRBJ2-5
D gene: -
V gene: TRBV7-2
clone size: few
CDR3 length: 15

CDR3 protein: CASSQEASGGYNEQFF
CDR3 DNA: TGTGCCAGCAGCCAAGAGGCTAGCGGGGGGTACAATGAGCAGTTCTTC
J gene: TRBJ2-1
D gene: TRBD2
V gene: TRBV3-1/TRBV3-2
clone size: -
CDR3 length: 16

CDR3 protein: CATLRGPLQPQHF
CDR3 DNA: TGTGCCACCTTGAGGGGCCCGTTACAGCCCCAGCATTTT
J gene: TRBJ1-5
D gene: -
V gene: TRBV6-6
clone size: -
CDR3 length: 13

CDR3 protein: CASSLGGTGKNYGYTF
CDR3 DNA: TGTGCCAGCAGCTTAGGGGGGACAGGGAAAAACTATGGCTACACCTTC
J gene: TRBJ1-2
D gene: TRBD1
V gene: TRBV11-2
clone size: -
CDR3 length: 16